This TCR beta chain was observed in a study of T-cell memory formation after mild COVID-19. Points from the study as a whole: The finding that pre-infection memory included some responding clones suggested that cross-reactive memory joined. Second-wave clones reaching peak frequency on day 37 lacked confirmed SARS-CoV-2 specificity. Among contracting clones, CD4+ were mainly CM/EM and CD8+ enriched in EMRA.

This clonotype was seen a few times. What it binds is unknown. The length of the CDR3 is 18 residues. The J segment lost 0 bases and the V segment lost 7 bases, leaving 16 bases of the junction unmatched. Constant-segment primers served in 5'RACE that generated TCR alpha and TCR beta cDNA libraries bearing sample barcodes and UMIs. TCRdb processed the 5' RACE reads anew with MiXCR; each CDR3 protein has one entry. This sample carries 350,000 to 500,000 distinct CDR3 sequences, 20% of them seen once, and the ten largest clones take roughly 8.4%. The source is an adult woman who had mild COVID-19 (a few samples of this study predate the infection). Cell type and time point are not known. J is TRBJ2-3 and V is TRBV23-1; 7 bases are shared with TRBD1. Being an ORF, TRBV23-1 has a function that is uncertain. The sequencing input was PBMCs or a T cell subset sorted from them (not recorded which). CDR3 in DNA: TGCGCCAGCACCGACCGTCTGAACAGGGGTTCTAGCACAGATACGCAGTATTTT. Its translation: CASTDRLNRGSSTDTQYF.